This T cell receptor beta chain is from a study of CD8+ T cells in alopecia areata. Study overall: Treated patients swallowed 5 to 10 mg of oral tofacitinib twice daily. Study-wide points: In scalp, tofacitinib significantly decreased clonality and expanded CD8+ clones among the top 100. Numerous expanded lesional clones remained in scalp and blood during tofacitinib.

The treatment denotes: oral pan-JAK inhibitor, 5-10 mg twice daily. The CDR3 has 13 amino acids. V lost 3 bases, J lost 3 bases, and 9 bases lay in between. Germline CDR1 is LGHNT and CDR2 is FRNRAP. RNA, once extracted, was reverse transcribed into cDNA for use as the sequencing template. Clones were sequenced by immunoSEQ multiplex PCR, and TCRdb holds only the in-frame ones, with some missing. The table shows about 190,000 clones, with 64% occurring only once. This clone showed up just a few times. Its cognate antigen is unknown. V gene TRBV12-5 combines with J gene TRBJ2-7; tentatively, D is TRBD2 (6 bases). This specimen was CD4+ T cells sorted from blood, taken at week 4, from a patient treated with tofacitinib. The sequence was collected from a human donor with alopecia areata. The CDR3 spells CASGFGGSYEQYF. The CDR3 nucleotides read TGTGCTAGTGGTTTCGGGGGAAGCTACGAGCAGTACTTC.